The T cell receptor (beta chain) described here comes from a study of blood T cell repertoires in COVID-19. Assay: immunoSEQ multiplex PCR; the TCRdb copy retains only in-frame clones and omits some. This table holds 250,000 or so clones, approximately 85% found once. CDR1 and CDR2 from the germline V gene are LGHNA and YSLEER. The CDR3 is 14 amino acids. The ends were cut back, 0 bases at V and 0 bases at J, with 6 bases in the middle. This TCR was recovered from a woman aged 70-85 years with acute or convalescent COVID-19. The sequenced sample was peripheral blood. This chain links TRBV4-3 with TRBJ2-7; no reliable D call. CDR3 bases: TGCGCCAGCAGCCAAGATGGCAGCTCCTACGAGCAGTACTTC. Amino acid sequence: CASSQDGSSYEQYF.